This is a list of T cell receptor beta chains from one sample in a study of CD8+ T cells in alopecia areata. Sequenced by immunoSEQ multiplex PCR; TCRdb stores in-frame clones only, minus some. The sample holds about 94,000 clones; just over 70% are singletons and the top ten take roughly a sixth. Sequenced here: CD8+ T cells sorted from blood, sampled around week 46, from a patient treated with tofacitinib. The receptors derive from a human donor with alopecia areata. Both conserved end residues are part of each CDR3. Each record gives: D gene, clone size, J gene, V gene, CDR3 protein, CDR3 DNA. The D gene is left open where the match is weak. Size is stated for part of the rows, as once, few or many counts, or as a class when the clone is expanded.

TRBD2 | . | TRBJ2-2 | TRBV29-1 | CSGWAGVNTGELFF | TGCAGCGGATGGGCGGGGGTCAACACCGGGGAGCTGTTTTTT
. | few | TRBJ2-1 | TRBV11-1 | CASSLVRYSYNEQFF | TGTGCCAGCAGCTTAGTGCGGTACTCCTACAATGAGCAGTTCTTC
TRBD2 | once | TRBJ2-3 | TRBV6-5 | CASSYVAGATDTQYF | TGTGCCAGCAGTTACGTAGCGGGGGCTACAGATACGCAGTATTTT
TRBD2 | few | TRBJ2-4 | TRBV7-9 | CASSLAGVDRGDKNIQYF | TGTGCCAGCAGCTTAGCGGGTGTAGACCGGGGGGACAAAAACATTCAGTACTTC
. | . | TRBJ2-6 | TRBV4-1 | CASSQESRGAGANVLTF | TGCGCCAGCAGCCAAGAGTCCAGGGGTGCCGGGGCCAACGTCCTGACTTTC
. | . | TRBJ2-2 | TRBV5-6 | CASSLGGEVTGELFF | TGTGCCAGCAGCTTGGGTGGGGAAGTCACCGGGGAGCTGTTTTTT
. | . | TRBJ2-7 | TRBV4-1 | CASSHAQGPYEQYF | TGCGCCAGCAGCCACGCACAGGGACCCTACGAGCAGTACTTC
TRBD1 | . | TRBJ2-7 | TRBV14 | CASSRRDRGYEQYF | TGTGCCAGCAGCCGACGGGACAGGGGCTACGAGCAGTACTTC
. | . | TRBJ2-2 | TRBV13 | CASSDYGGVNTGELFF | TGTGCCAGCAGCGATTATGGGGGAGTAAACACCGGGGAGCTGTTTTTT
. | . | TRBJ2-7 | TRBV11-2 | CASSLSRAGEQYF | TGTGCCAGCAGCTTAAGCAGGGCGGGCGAGCAGTACTTC
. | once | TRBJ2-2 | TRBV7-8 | CASRIRAQGGTGELFF | TGTGCCAGCAGAATTAGGGCCCAGGGTGGGACCGGGGAGCTGTTTTTT
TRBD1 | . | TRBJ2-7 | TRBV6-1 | CASSETLLTGWYEQYF | TGTGCCAGCAGTGAGACTCTGCTGACAGGGTGGTACGAGCAGTACTTC
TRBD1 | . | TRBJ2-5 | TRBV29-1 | CSVERQGVGETQYF | TGCAGCGTTGAACGACAGGGGGTCGGAGAGACCCAGTACTTC
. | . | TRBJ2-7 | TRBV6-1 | CASSERTFEQYF | TGTGCCAGCAGTGAAAGGACATTCGAGCAGTACTTC
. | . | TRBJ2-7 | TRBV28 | CASRPRDADWYEQYF | TGTGCCAGCAGACCCAGGGACGCAGATTGGTACGAGCAGTACTTC
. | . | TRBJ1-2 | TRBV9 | CASSVAPLGDPYYGYTF | TGTGCCAGCAGCGTAGCACCTCTAGGGGATCCATACTATGGCTACACCTTC
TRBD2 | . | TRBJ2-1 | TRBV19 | CASSVSGGAGNEQFF | TGTGCCAGTAGTGTTAGCGGGGGGGCCGGAAATGAGCAGTTCTTC
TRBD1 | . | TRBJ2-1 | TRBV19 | CASTTGTGSLNEQFF | TGTGCCAGTACCACCGGGACAGGGTCTCTCAATGAGCAGTTCTTC
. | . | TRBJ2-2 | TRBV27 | CASSLMGDTGELFF | TGTGCCAGCAGTTTGATGGGGGACACCGGGGAGCTGTTTTTT
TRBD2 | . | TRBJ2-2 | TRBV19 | CASSVGLVAGELFF | TGTGCCAGCTCCGTTGGACTAGTCGCCGGGGAGCTGTTTTTT
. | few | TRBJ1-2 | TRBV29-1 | CSVEDQDINYGYTF | TGCAGCGTTGAAGATCAGGACATCAACTATGGCTACACCTTC
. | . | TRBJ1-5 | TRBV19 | CASSTYNQPQHF | TGTGCCAGTAGTACATACAACCAGCCCCAGCATTTT